This T cell receptor (beta chain) is drawn from a study of T cells after yellow fever vaccination. As TCR cDNA was made by 5'RACE template switching, a universal primer site and UMIs were added. MiXCR was run by TCRdb on the 5' RACE reads, yielding one entry per CDR3 protein. Among 350,000 to 450,000 distinct CDR3 sequences listed, over 5% were seen once. The CDR3 is made up of 16 amino acids. V was cut by 1 base and J by 6 bases, with 15 bases left in between. The study, taken as a whole, reports: Peak timing came faster in the weaker secondary response, day 5 versus 15. Among all clonotypes, a small share was observed in both CD4 and CD8 compartments.

Note on this clonotype: The antigen is unknown.

The chain is built from TRBV12-3 or TRBV12-4 and TRBJ2-2; no clear D gene. Sequenced here: PBMCs, sampled 5 days after the yellow fever booster vaccination. This TCR derives from a young man who received the YFV17D yellow fever vaccine. The CDR3 bases are TGTGCCAGCAGTTTAGGGGTCCCAACGAAGGCCGGGGAGCTGTTTTTT. As protein: CASSLGVPTKAGELFF.